This T cell receptor (beta chain) comes out of a study of identifying expanded T cells in peripheral blood. Study-level points and caveats: Clone count variance between approximately 2-week samples rose with total template count.

Turning to this clone: Its target is unknown. An end of the junction differs from the germline gene, which may be a read error.

There are 15 residues in the CDR3. Germline V gene sequence: CDR1 SQVTM, CDR2 ANQGSEA. Data came from immunoSEQ multiplex PCR; TCRdb stores just in-frame clones and leaves some out. This table has 100,000 to 150,000 clones, 84% appearing once. The rearrangement links TRBV29-1 to TRBJ1-1; perhaps TRBD1 as D (6 bases). Input material: blood. This sequence was found in a person aged 18 to 70 in good health. CDR3 nucleotide sequence: TGCAGCGTAGAAGGGGGGGTTCGGGACAACACTGAAGCTTTCTTT. Translated, it gives CSVEGGVRDNTEAFF.